Listed below are T cell receptor beta chains from one sample, sequenced in a study of cytomegalovirus exposure and HLA in healthy donors. Sequenced by immunoSEQ multiplex PCR; TCRdb stores in-frame clones only, minus some. Of about 65,000 clones in the sample, more than 75% are singletons; the top ten hold about 3%. Material: PBMCs. These receptors were obtained from a girl aged 10 to 17 in good health and CMV-seropositive. CDR3s include the opening cysteine and the closing phenylalanine or tryptophan. A D gene is named only where the DNA matches it firmly. For some rows the clone size is stated as once, few or many, or as a class when expanded; others skip it.

clone_size	v_call	d_call	j_call	cdr3_aa	cdr3_nt
NA	TRBV29-1	TRBD1	TRBJ1-2	CSVEGRIRGRQGALGYTF	TGCAGCGTTGAAGGTCGGATCCGGGGACGGCAGGGGGCTCTTGGCTACACCTTC
NA	TRBV6-4	TRBD2	TRBJ2-1	CASSETSGGYNEQFF	TGTGCCAGCAGTGAGACTAGCGGGGGCTACAATGAGCAGTTCTTC
NA	TRBV2	TRBD2	TRBJ2-7	CAILGLVYEQYF	TGTGCCATCCTAGGACTAGTCTACGAGCAGTACTTC
NA	TRBV29-1	NA	TRBJ2-1	CSPSRGHEQFF	TGCAGCCCGTCCAGGGGACATGAGCAGTTCTTC
NA	TRBV19	NA	TRBJ1-5	CASNPRWAGSNQPQHF	TGTGCCAGTAACCCGAGGTGGGCGGGTAGCAATCAGCCCCAGCATTTT
NA	TRBV10-1	TRBD1	TRBJ2-7	CASSPKKGQVPYEQYF	TGCGCCAGCAGCCCCAAAAAAGGACAGGTTCCCTACGAGCAGTACTTC
NA	TRBV30	NA	TRBJ2-5	CAWSVLRGRGETQYF	TGTGCCTGGAGTGTACTCAGGGGTAGGGGGGAGACCCAGTACTTC
NA	TRBV28	NA	TRBJ1-5	CASSSLTEGNQPQHF	TGTGCCAGCAGTAGCCTTACCGAGGGCAATCAGCCCCAGCATTTT
NA	TRBV6-1	NA	TRBJ1-2	CASSESHGYGYTF	TGTGCCAGCAGTGAGAGCCACGGGTATGGCTACACCTTC
once	TRBV30	TRBD1	TRBJ2-7	CAWSMTGGYPTGQYF	TGTGCCTGGAGTATGACAGGGGGATACCCAACGGGGCAGTACTTC
NA	TRBV6-4	NA	TRBJ2-3	CASSETGTTDTQYF	TGTGCCAGCAGTGAAACAGGGACCACAGATACGCAGTATTTT
NA	TRBV25-1	TRBD2	TRBJ2-3	CASSRGGSTDTQYF	TGTGCCAGCAGTCGGGGGGGCTCCACAGATACGCAGTATTTT
NA	TRBV18	NA	TRBJ1-3	CASCPGDPGNTIYF	TGTGCCAGCTGTCCAGGGGACCCTGGAAACACCATATATTTT
NA	TRBV30	NA	TRBJ1-2	CAWTPGRVESGYTF	TGTGCCTGGACCCCCGGGAGGGTGGAAAGTGGCTACACCTTC
once	TRBV7-6	NA	TRBJ2-2	CASSSRVTGELFF	TGTGCCAGCAGCAGCAGGGTTACCGGGGAGCTGTTTTTT
NA	TRBV28	NA	TRBJ2-3	CASRIETGYSGDTQYF	TGTGCCAGCAGGATCGAGACAGGCTACTCCGGGGATACGCAGTATTTT